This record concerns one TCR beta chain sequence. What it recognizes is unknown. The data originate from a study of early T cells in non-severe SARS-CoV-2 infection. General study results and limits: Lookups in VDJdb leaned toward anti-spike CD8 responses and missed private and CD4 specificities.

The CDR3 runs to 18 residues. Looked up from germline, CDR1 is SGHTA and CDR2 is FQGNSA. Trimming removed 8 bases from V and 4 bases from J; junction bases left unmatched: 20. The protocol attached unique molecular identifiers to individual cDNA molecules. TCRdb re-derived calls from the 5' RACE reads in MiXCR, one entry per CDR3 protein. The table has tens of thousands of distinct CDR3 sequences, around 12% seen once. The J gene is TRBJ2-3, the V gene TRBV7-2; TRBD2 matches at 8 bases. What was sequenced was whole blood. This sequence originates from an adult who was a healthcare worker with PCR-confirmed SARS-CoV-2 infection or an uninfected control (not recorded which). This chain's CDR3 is CASRPGGAGLVSADTQYF. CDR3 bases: TGTGCCAGCCGCCCAGGAGGGGCGGGACTAGTAAGCGCAGATACGCAGTATTTT.